This TCR beta chain came from a study of blood T cell repertoires in COVID-19. Study as a whole: Spain, Italy and the United States supplied samples that represented acute and convalescent COVID-19. Sources were T cells, B-cell-depleted T cells, or PBMCs; the material itself was cDNA or gDNA.

Study processing details: Reference gene primer amplification gave nucleated cell count estimates. The data were produced by immunoSEQ multiplex PCR, yet TCRdb's version contains in-frame clones alone and is incomplete. For V, J and clone size, that table is used; D and trimming come from the DNA. The repertoire consists of some 20,000 clones, with about 81% occurring once and the leading ten covering about 8.1%. This CDR3 contains 15 residues. Between the trimmed V and J ends, which lost 0 bases and 1 base, there was a span of 7 bases. CDR1 LNHNV and CDR2 YYDKDF come from the germline V gene (reference sequence).

The gene calls are TRBV15 and TRBJ1-3; D call uncertain. This TCR derives from a man aged 55 to 70 with acute or convalescent COVID-19. The sample taken for sequencing was peripheral blood. This CDR3 is CATSRDRFSGNTIYF. The CDR3 region has the DNA TGTGCCACCAGCAGAGACCGTTTTTCTGGAAACACCATATATTTT.